Listed below are T cell receptor beta chains from one sample, sequenced in a study of post-analysis software for immune sequencing data. Using its own MiXCR run on the PCR reads, TCRdb lists one record per CDR3 protein. The sample lists 820,000 or so distinct CDR3 sequences; approximately 53% were seen once. Sequencing was carried out using blood. These receptors came from a girl aged 5-17 years with multiple sclerosis. The conserved cysteine and the conserved F or W are not part of the CDR3 here. The order of the fields is V gene, J gene, CDR3 protein.

v_gene: TRBV5-1
j_gene: TRBJ2-1
CDR3aa: ASSHLADYNEQF

v_gene: TRBV12-3/TRBV12-4
j_gene: TRBJ2-7
CDR3aa: ASSVRTSGNHEQY

v_gene: TRBV12-3/TRBV12-4
j_gene: TRBJ1-4
CDR3aa: ASSLVMTNEKLF

v_gene: TRBV6-2/TRBV6-3
j_gene: TRBJ2-6
CDR3aa: ASSYNLGSGANVLT

v_gene: TRBV10-2
j_gene: TRBJ2-7
CDR3aa: ASVGASGIYSYEQY

v_gene: TRBV7-6
j_gene: TRBJ2-1
CDR3aa: ASSLVHGGRSYNEQF

v_gene: TRBV3-1
j_gene: TRBJ2-7
CDR3aa: ASSQEGPSYEQY

v_gene: TRBV28
j_gene: TRBJ2-3
CDR3aa: ASRTGSIGGRFSTQY

v_gene: TRBV7-2
j_gene: TRBJ2-2
CDR3aa: ASSFIPPGGELF

v_gene: TRBV20-1
j_gene: TRBJ2-1
CDR3aa: SASDTGLAGRGEQF

v_gene: TRBV9
j_gene: TRBJ2-7
CDR3aa: ASSVDVGATYEQY

v_gene: TRBV5-1
j_gene: TRBJ1-2
CDR3aa: ASSLPWYGYT

v_gene: TRBV7-3
j_gene: TRBJ1-1
CDR3aa: ASSPKRDLGNTEAF

v_gene: TRBV7-3
j_gene: TRBJ2-3
CDR3aa: ASSSNGGTDTQY

v_gene: TRBV20-1
j_gene: TRBJ2-7
CDR3aa: SALATLNHEQY